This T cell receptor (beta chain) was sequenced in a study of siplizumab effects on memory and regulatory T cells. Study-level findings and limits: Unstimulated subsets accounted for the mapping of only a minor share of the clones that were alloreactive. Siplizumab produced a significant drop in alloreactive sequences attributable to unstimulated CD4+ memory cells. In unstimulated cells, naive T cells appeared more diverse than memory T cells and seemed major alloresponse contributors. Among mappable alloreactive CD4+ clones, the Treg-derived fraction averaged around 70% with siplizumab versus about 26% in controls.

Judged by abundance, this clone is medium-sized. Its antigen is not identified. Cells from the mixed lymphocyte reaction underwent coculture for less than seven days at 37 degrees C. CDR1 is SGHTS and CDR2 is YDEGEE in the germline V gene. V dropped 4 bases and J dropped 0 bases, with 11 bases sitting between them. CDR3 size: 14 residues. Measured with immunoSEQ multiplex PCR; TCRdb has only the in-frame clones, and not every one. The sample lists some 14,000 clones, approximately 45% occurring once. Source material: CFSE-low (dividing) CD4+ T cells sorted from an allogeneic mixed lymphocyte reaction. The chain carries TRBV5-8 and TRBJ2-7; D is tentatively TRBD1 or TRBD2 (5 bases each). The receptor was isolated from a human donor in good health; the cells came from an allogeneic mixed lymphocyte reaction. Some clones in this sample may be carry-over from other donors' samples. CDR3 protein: CASSEGWNSYEQYF. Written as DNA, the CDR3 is TGTGCCAGCAGCGAGGGGTGGAACTCCTACGAGCAGTACTTC.